This entry concerns a single T cell receptor (beta chain). Antigen: not known. The sample comes from a study of cytomegalovirus exposure and HLA in healthy donors. The study's findings and limits: Associated with cytomegalovirus, according to the listing, were about 160 TCR beta chains. Highly shared variants forming one cluster were likely a sequencing artifact. Researchers reported that a few CMV-associated chains were confirmed in vitro as CMV antigen-specific.

The study ran its PCR with 60 Vbeta and 13 Jbeta primers. Profiling relied on immunoSEQ multiplex PCR, and the TCRdb table lists in-frame clones only, not all of them. The sample has 110,000 to 150,000 clones; 70% are singletons. From germline, CDR1 is SNHLY and CDR2 FYNNEI. This CDR3 spans 14 amino acids. The V gene end was trimmed by 6 bases and the J gene end by 5 bases; junction bases not matched to a gene: 8. The sequence was obtained from a woman aged 30 to 39 in good health and CMV-seronegative. The V and J genes are TRBV2 and TRBJ2-7; TRBD1 agrees at 9 bases. Input material: PBMCs. Here the CDR3 DNA reads TGTGCCAGCAGCGCCACCGGGACAGGGAACGAGCAGTACTTC. Amino acids: CASSATGTGNEQYF.